The sequence of this T cell receptor beta chain was determined in a study of T cells expressing NK-cell markers. About the research overall: It was from sorted CD3+CD56+NKG2C+, CD3+CD56+NKG2C- and CD3+CD56-NKG2C+ T cells that TCR beta repertoires came. There were seven HCMV-seropositive donors and one seronegative donor among the eight sequenced.

Points from the study as a whole: Of the CD8+ T cell pool in about 6 donors, about 1.0-7.5% was accounted for by dominant NKG2C+ clonotypes. Researchers report these clonotypes also headed the CD3+CD56-NKG2C+ fraction in a few donors.

For this clonotype: Its antigen is as yet unknown.

The CDR3 runs to 16 residues. TCRdb re-called the 5' RACE reads; every CDR3 protein appears as one record, without DNA. This sample carries about 460,000 distinct CDR3 sequences, with roughly 1.4% going to the ten biggest clones. The TCR comes from a woman between 45 and 60 years old in good health. This chain uses TRBV12-3 or TRBV12-4 with TRBJ2-2; TCRdb's D gene call, TRBD1, goes unchecked for lack of DNA. Sequencing was carried out using blood T cells: a sorted CD56 or NKG2C T cell subset, CD4+ or CD8+ T cells, or bulk PBMC T cells (not recorded which). The CDR3 reads CASSFLNQGFNGELFF.